This is a list of T cell receptor beta chains from one sample in a study of blood T cell repertoires in COVID-19. Libraries were prepared by immunoSEQ multiplex PCR; TCRdb keeps only in-frame clonotypes and omits some of them. The repertoire holds about 170,000 clones, more than 85% seen once, with 6% to 7.5% in the top ten. The sample taken for sequencing was peripheral blood. The origin of the receptors is a woman of 80 years or more in a cohort sampled during active or convalescent COVID-19. The CDR3 runs from the conserved cysteine through the conserved F or W. A D gene is named only where the DNA matches it firmly. The size field is filled for only some rows; it gives once, few, many or a size class.

TRBV6-1	TRBJ1-1	TRBD1	-	CASSDQGTGVTEAFF	TGTGCCAGCAGTGACCAAGGGACAGGAGTAACTGAAGCTTTCTTT
TRBV27	TRBJ1-1	-	-	CASSPRQATEAFF	TGTGCCAGCAGTCCGCGACAGGCCACTGAAGCTTTCTTT
TRBV5-5	TRBJ2-7	-	-	CASSSGEYEQYF	TGTGCCAGCAGTTCGGGGGAGTACGAGCAGTACTTC
TRBV11-3	TRBJ2-1	TRBD2	-	CASSLVHTSGGAYNEQFF	TGTGCCAGCAGCTTAGTTCATACTAGCGGGGGGGCCTACAATGAGCAGTTCTTC
TRBV19	TRBJ2-3	-	-	CASRGVGVAGTDTQYF	TGTGCCAGTAGGGGAGTCGGGGTAGCAGGCACAGATACGCAGTATTTT
TRBV2	TRBJ1-4	TRBD1	-	CASSPDRAYEKLFF	TGTGCCAGCAGTCCGGACAGGGCGTATGAAAAACTGTTTTTT
TRBV19	TRBJ1-3	-	-	CASRIQFAGNTIYF	TGTGCCAGTAGAATACAGTTTGCTGGAAACACCATATATTTT
TRBV24-1	TRBJ2-5	-	-	CATSDTRARRYQETQYF	TGTGCCACCAGTGATACCCGAGCGCGACGGTACCAAGAGACCCAGTACTTC
TRBV10-2	TRBJ1-6	-	-	CASSELGGNLNNSPLHF	TGCGCCAGCAGTGAGTTAGGAGGAAACCTTAATAATTCACCCCTCCACTTT
TRBV29-1	TRBJ2-1	TRBD1	-	CSVAQGATYLNEQFF	TGCAGCGTCGCTCAGGGGGCCACCTACTTAAATGAGCAGTTCTTC
TRBV11-2	TRBJ1-2	-	-	CASSLERAGFYGYTF	TGTGCCAGCAGCTTAGAAAGAGCAGGCTTCTATGGCTACACCTTC
TRBV7-9	TRBJ2-1	-	-	CASSLGGGALGEQFF	TGTGCCAGCAGCTTAGGTGGGGGGGCCCTAGGGGAGCAGTTCTTC
TRBV3-1/TRBV3-2	TRBJ1-2	-	once	CASSQDAGGGYTF	TGTGCCAGCAGCCAAGATGCCGGAGGGGGCTACACCTTC
TRBV3-1/TRBV3-2	TRBJ1-6	-	few	CASSQGWESSPLHF	TGTGCCAGCAGCCAGGGCTGGGAGAGTTCACCCCTCCACTTT
TRBV5-1	TRBJ1-2	-	-	CASSPGDNYNYGYTF	TGCGCCAGCAGCCCAGGGGACAACTATAACTATGGCTACACCTTC
TRBV5-8	TRBJ2-7	-	few	CASSLLYERMYF	TGTGCCAGCAGCTTGTTATATGAGCGTATGTACTTC
TRBV24-1	TRBJ2-2	-	-	CATSDLTKGKAGELFF	TGTGCCACCAGTGATTTGACTAAGGGGAAGGCCGGGGAGCTGTTTTTT
TRBV3-1/TRBV3-2	TRBJ1-4	-	-	CASSHRGNEKLFF	TGTGCCAGCAGCCATCGGGGTAATGAAAAACTGTTTTTT
TRBV11-2	TRBJ1-5	TRBD1	-	CASSLRGPNQPQHF	TGTGCCAGCAGCTTAAGGGGGCCCAATCAGCCCCAGCATTTT
TRBV27	TRBJ1-6	TRBD1	-	CASSFDGQGAKLSSYNSPLHF	TGTGCCAGCAGTTTCGATGGACAGGGGGCGAAATTGAGCTCCTATAATTCACCCCTCCACTTT
TRBV28	TRBJ1-2	-	-	CASSNAGSDLNYGYTF	TGTGCCAGCAGTAATGCCGGCAGCGACCTTAACTATGGCTACACCTTC
TRBV19	TRBJ1-5	TRBD1	-	CASRGPIRNQPQHF	TGTGCCAGCAGGGGGCCCATTAGAAATCAGCCCCAGCATTTT
TRBV18	TRBJ2-5	-	-	CASSPPIAKIQETQYF	TGTGCCAGCTCACCACCCATAGCGAAAATACAAGAGACCCAGTACTTC
TRBV19	TRBJ2-1	TRBD2	few	CASSRSGVYNEQFF	TGTGCCAGTTCCCGCAGCGGGGTCTACAATGAGCAGTTCTTC
TRBV7-2	TRBJ1-4	TRBD1	-	CASSKQQGSNEKLFF	TGTGCCAGCAGCAAACAACAGGGGTCTAATGAAAAACTGTTTTTT
TRBV4-1	TRBJ2-3	-	once	CASSQARTPNTDTQYF	TGCGCCAGCAGCCAAGCGCGGACTCCCAACACAGATACGCAGTATTTT
TRBV19	TRBJ2-1	TRBD2	many	CASSMISGNEQFF	TGTGCCAGTAGTATGATTAGCGGGAATGAGCAGTTCTTC
TRBV7-2	TRBJ1-6	TRBD1	-	CASSQQGALANSPLHF	TGTGCCAGCAGCCAACAGGGGGCACTGGCTAATTCACCCCTCCACTTT
TRBV3-1/TRBV3-2	TRBJ2-4	-	-	CASSRQGLAKNIQYF	TGTGCCAGCAGCCGACAGGGACTAGCCAAAAACATTCAGTACTTC
TRBV5-6	TRBJ2-2	TRBD2	-	CASAPGGLHTGELFF	TGTGCCAGCGCACCGGGGGGATTACACACCGGGGAGCTGTTTTTT
TRBV9	TRBJ2-1	TRBD2	-	CASSAGGPSNEQFF	TGTGCCAGCAGCGCGGGGGGGCCAAGTAATGAGCAGTTCTTC
TRBV11-3	TRBJ1-6	-	-	CASSFRRYNSPLHF	TGTGCCAGCAGCTTCCGTAGATATAATTCACCCCTCCACTTT